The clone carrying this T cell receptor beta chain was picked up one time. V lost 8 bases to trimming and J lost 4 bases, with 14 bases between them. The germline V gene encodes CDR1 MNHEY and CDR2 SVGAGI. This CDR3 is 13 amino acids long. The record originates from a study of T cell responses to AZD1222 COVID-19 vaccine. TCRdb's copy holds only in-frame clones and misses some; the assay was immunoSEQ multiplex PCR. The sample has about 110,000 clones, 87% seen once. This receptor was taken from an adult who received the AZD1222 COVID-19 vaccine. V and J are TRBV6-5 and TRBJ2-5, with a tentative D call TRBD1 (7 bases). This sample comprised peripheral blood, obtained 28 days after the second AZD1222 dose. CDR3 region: CASGPQGGETQYF. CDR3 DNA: TGTGCCAGCGGTCCTCAGGGGGGAGAGACCCAGTACTTC.